Listed below are T cell receptor beta chains from one sample, sequenced in a study of human T cells and chemical hapten exposure. One entry per CDR3 protein results from TCRdb running MiXCR on the RACE reads. The data contain 110,000 to 150,000 distinct CDR3 sequences, 10% to 15% of them seen just once; the ten biggest clones take up approximately 1.3%. The material sequenced was whole blood, taken in connection with sensitization to the hapten diphenylcyclopropenone (DPC). The receptors derive from a woman between 50 and 59 years old with alopecia areata. Some clones in this sample may be carry-over from other donors' samples. CDR3s include the opening cysteine and the closing phenylalanine or tryptophan. A D gene is named only where the DNA matches it firmly. Clone size is stated in some rows and not others, as once, few, many or a class when expanded.

clone size	V gene	J gene	D gene	CDR3 DNA	CDR3 protein
many	TRBV7-6	TRBJ1-3	.	TGTGCCAGCAGCCGAACCCAGGGGATCTCTGGAAACACCATATATTTT	CASSRTQGISGNTIYF
few	TRBV19	TRBJ2-5	TRBD2	TGTGCCAGTAGTCCCCGCGGAGCGGGAGAAGAGACCCAGTACTTC	CASSPRGAGEETQYF
few	TRBV29-1	TRBJ1-2	TRBD1	TGCAGCGCCGCGGACAGGCCAAACTATGGCTACACCTTC	CSAADRPNYGYTF
many	TRBV18	TRBJ1-1	.	TGTGCCAGCTCAGCGGGACGGGACACTGAAGCTTTCTTT	CASSAGRDTEAFF
.	TRBV5-4	TRBJ2-6	TRBD1	TGTGCCAGCAGCTTGAAGACAGGGGTCGGGGCCAACGTCCTGACTTTC	CASSLKTGVGANVLTF
once	TRBV20-1	TRBJ2-3	.	TGCAGTGCTAGGTCCCCGGGAGAGACAGATACGCAGTATTTT	CSARSPGETDTQYF
many	TRBV28	TRBJ2-4	.	TGTGCCAGCAGCCGACTAGCCAAAAACATTCAGTACTTC	CASSRLAKNIQYF
.	TRBV7-9	TRBJ1-2	.	TGTGCCAGCATCACCGGGGGCGAGTCAGGGAATGGCTACACCTTC	CASITGGESGNGYTF
.	TRBV5-1	TRBJ2-3	TRBD2	TGCGCCAGCAGCCGAGCTACAGTTGGGACTAGTCAAGATACGCAGTATTTT	CASSRATVGTSQDTQYF
.	TRBV7-9	TRBJ2-2	.	TGTGCCAGCAGCTTAGCGGGGCAGTCGAACACCGGGGAGCTGTTTTTT	CASSLAGQSNTGELFF
many	TRBV18	TRBJ2-7	TRBD2	TGTGCCAGCTCACTTAGCGGGAGGGGCTACGAGCAGTACTTC	CASSLSGRGYEQYF
few	TRBV12-3/TRBV12-4	TRBJ2-7	TRBD1	TGTGCCAGCACCACCGGGACAGGGGGCCTCGAGCAGTACTTC	CASTTGTGGLEQYF
.	TRBV7-9	TRBJ2-1	.	TGTGCCAGCAGCCCCCTGGCCGGGCATGAGCAGTTCTTC	CASSPLAGHEQFF
few	TRBV3-1	TRBJ2-3	TRBD2	TGTGCCACTAGGGCCGGGGGGTCAGATACGCAGTATTTT	CATRAGGSDTQYF
many	TRBV3-1	TRBJ2-1	.	TGTGCCAGCAGCCAAGAGTGGCGGGACTCCAATGAGCAGTTCTTC	CASSQEWRDSNEQFF
few	TRBV10-3	TRBJ2-5	TRBD1	TGTGCCATCTCGGGACAGGGAAAGACCCAGTACTTC	CAISGQGKTQYF
many	TRBV7-2	TRBJ2-7	.	TGTGCCAGCAGCCAACAGGTATTCTCTTCCTACGAGCAGTACTTC	CASSQQVFSSYEQYF
.	TRBV29-1	TRBJ2-2	.	TGCAGCGTTGAGGGTTCTACCGGGGAGCTGTTTTTT	CSVEGSTGELFF
.	TRBV5-1	TRBJ2-5	.	TGCGCCAGCAGCTTGGGCACATGGGGCCAAGAGACCCAGTACTTC	CASSLGTWGQETQYF
many	TRBV7-8	TRBJ1-2	.	TGTGCCAGCAGCTTAGACGCCATCGTAGGCTACACCTTC	CASSLDAIVGYTF
many	TRBV4-1	TRBJ2-7	.	TGCGCCAGCAGCCAAGAGAGCGGTCTCTCCTACGAGCAGTACTTC	CASSQESGLSYEQYF
.	TRBV10-1	TRBJ2-5	.	TGCGCCAGCAGCGAACGAGGCCTTCCGGGAGAGACCCAGTACTTC	CASSERGLPGETQYF
.	TRBV7-2	TRBJ1-3	.	TGTGCCAGCAGCTTAGCAGTGAGCTCTGGAAACACCATATATTTT	CASSLAVSSGNTIYF
few	TRBV5-1	TRBJ2-4	TRBD2	TGCGCCAGCAGCCCCGGGACTAGCGGGAGGGAAGGCAAAAACATTCAGTACTTC	CASSPGTSGREGKNIQYF
.	TRBV6-5	TRBJ2-7	.	TGTGCCAGCAGGGCCAGGGTTTACTCAAGCTCCTACGAGCAGTACTTC	CASRARVYSSSYEQYF
many	TRBV20-1	TRBJ1-1	.	TGCAGTGCTAGCCCTGTTGTCACTGAAGCTTTCTTT	CSASPVVTEAFF
many	TRBV4-3	TRBJ2-7	.	TGCGCCAGCAGCCGAAGGAGCGGATTAGGCCTCCACGAGCAGTACTTC	CASSRRSGLGLHEQYF
.	TRBV20-1	TRBJ2-7	.	TGCAGTGCAACACAGAGCTCCTACGAGCAGTACTTC	CSATQSSYEQYF
.	TRBV6-5	TRBJ1-3	TRBD1	TGTGCCAGCAGTTTCGGACAGGGGGCGCGTGGAAACACCATATATTTT	CASSFGQGARGNTIYF
few	TRBV29-1	TRBJ2-5	.	TGCAGCGTTCGGACAGCGCAAGAGACCCAGTACTTC	CSVRTAQETQYF
many	TRBV5-4	TRBJ2-5	TRBD2	TGTGCCAGCAGCCCCACTGGCGGGAGTTTAGAGACCCAGTACTTC	CASSPTGGSLETQYF
.	TRBV4-2	TRBJ2-7	.	TGTGCCAGCAGCCAAGATCTTGTGGGGGAGAGCTCCTACGAGCAGTACTTC	CASSQDLVGESSYEQYF
.	TRBV4-3	TRBJ2-1	.	TGCGCCAGCAGCCAAGATTCGTTTGGATGGCAGGGTGTTTACAATGAGCAGTTCTTC	CASSQDSFGWQGVYNEQFF
.	TRBV27	TRBJ2-7	TRBD2	TGTGCCAGCAGGCTCGGCCTAGCGGGAGCCTACGAGCAGTACTTC	CASRLGLAGAYEQYF
.	TRBV6-5	TRBJ1-1	.	TGTGCCAGCAGTTACTCTTGGAAAACTGAAGCTTTCTTT	CASSYSWKTEAFF
many	TRBV24-1	TRBJ2-3	.	TGTGCCACCAGCGTCTTGGGAGATACGCAGTATTTT	CATSVLGDTQYF
.	TRBV9	TRBJ1-4	.	TGTGCCAGCAGCGTAGACCCGTCTGGGGGCCTAAATGAAAAACTGTTTTTT	CASSVDPSGGLNEKLFF
many	TRBV20-1	TRBJ2-3	TRBD1	TGCAGTGCTAGGGGGACAGGGACCACAGATACGCAGTATTTT	CSARGTGTTDTQYF
few	TRBV18	TRBJ2-7	TRBD1	TGTGTCAGCTCACCAGTGACAGGGGGCGCAGACGATTTCTACGAGCAGTACTTC	CVSSPVTGGADDFYEQYF
.	TRBV12-5	TRBJ1-5	TRBD1	TGTGCTAGTGGTCTACTCGGGACAGGAATTCACAATCAGCCCCAGCATTTT	CASGLLGTGIHNQPQHF
.	TRBV7-9	TRBJ1-4	.	TGTGCCAGCAGCCTCGGACCGAAAAATGAAAAACTGTTTTTT	CASSLGPKNEKLFF
.	TRBV7-9	TRBJ2-5	TRBD2	TGTGCCAGCAGCTCGACCGGGACTAGCGAGACCCAGTACTTC	CASSSTGTSETQYF
many	TRBV18	TRBJ2-5	.	TGTGCCAGCGCATCTCGTCAAGAGACCCAGTACTTC	CASASRQETQYF
few	TRBV30	TRBJ2-1	.	TGTGCCTGGAGAACTGAACTGTACAATGAGCAGTTCTTC	CAWRTELYNEQFF
many	TRBV19	TRBJ1-5	.	TGTGCCAGTAGTTCGGGGTTGGGGCAGCCCCAGCATTTT	CASSSGLGQPQHF
.	TRBV5-1	TRBJ1-3	.	TGCGCCAGCAGCTTGAAAGGGGCCCCCTCTGGAAACACCATATATTTT	CASSLKGAPSGNTIYF
few	TRBV5-1	TRBJ2-5	TRBD2	TGCGCCAGCAGCTCGGGACTAGCGGGAGGGTTGTACCAAGAGACCCAGTACTTC	CASSSGLAGGLYQETQYF
.	TRBV7-2	TRBJ2-7	.	TGTGCCAGCAGCTTAAAGGGGGGCTACTATTTCGACGAGCAGTACTTC	CASSLKGGYYFDEQYF
many	TRBV10-3	TRBJ2-5	TRBD1	TGTGCCATCAGTGAGAAGGGACAGGGGATTAGGACCCAGTACTTC	CAISEKGQGIRTQYF